The sequence of this T cell receptor (beta chain) was determined in a study of control samples from healthy donors and cancer patients. Libraries were prepared by immunoSEQ multiplex PCR; TCRdb keeps only in-frame clonotypes and omits some of them. The sample records approximately 190,000 clones, around 93% being singletons. This receptor was obtained from a man under 40 in good health. The material sequenced was blood.

As DNA, the CDR3 is TGTGCCACCAGTGATTCGGGGAGAACAGATACGCAGTATTTT. The encoded protein is CATSDSGRTDTQYF. This rearrangement joins TRBV24-1 to TRBJ2-3; maybe TRBD2 (5 bases). V was cut by 2 bases and J by 3 bases, with 8 bases left in between. This CDR3 spans 14 amino acids. CDR1 is KGHDR, CDR2 SFDVKD, per germline.